This TCR beta chain is drawn from a study of T-cell reconstitution after alpha-beta-depleted transplantation in children. General study findings and limits: Several patients had high TCRbeta diversity at day 60; it came from surviving recipient T cells and thymic progenitors. T-cell counts and diversity were attributed mostly to newly produced T cells one year after transplant. Where alpha-beta T cells came from about two months after transplant was reportedly several hundred expanded graft clones.

Comment on this clonotype: Antigen specificity is unknown.

A library of TCRbeta sequences, prepared with unique molecular identifiers, was generated. TCRdb itself ran the PCR reads through MiXCR, one entry per CDR3 protein. Found here are fewer than 700,000 distinct CDR3 sequences, 23% of them singletons; the top ten hold roughly 13%. The sequence came from a boy less than two years old who had a stem cell transplant for acute myeloid leukemia, so the T cells may come from the graft donor. This sample comprised PBMCs, mostly from graft donor cells, obtained 360 days after TCRalphabeta/CD19-depleted stem cell transplant.

CDR3: CASSSRTSGGAGETQYF. CDR3 nucleotide sequence: TGTGCCAGCAGTTCCCGGACTAGCGGGGGGGCAGGAGAGACCCAGTACTTC. This rearrangement joins TRBV12-3 or TRBV12-4 to TRBJ2-5, with TRBD2 matching 15 bases. CDR3 length equals 17 residues. V lost 4 bases to trimming and J lost 4 bases; unmatched junction nucleotides: 7.